These T cell receptor beta chains were read from a single sample in a study of T-cell reconstitution after alpha-beta-depleted transplantation in children. TCRdb processed the PCR reads anew with MiXCR; each CDR3 protein has one entry. Found here are approximately 980,000 distinct CDR3 sequences, about 29% of them singletons; the top ten hold 28%. The specimen was PBMCs, mostly from graft donor cells, collected 360 days after TCRalphabeta/CD19-depleted stem cell transplant. All receptors come from a boy younger than two who had a stem cell transplant for SCID, so the T cells may come from the graft donor. Both conserved end residues are part of each CDR3. A D gene is named only where the DNA matches it firmly. Size tells how often a clone was seen (once, few, many) or the class of an expanded clone, and some rows leave it out.

v_call,clone_size,d_call,j_call,cdr3_nt,cdr3_aa
TRBV29-1,few,.,TRBJ2-7,TGCAGCGTTGTTAGGCCACCTTACGAGCAGTACTTC,CSVVRPPYEQYF
TRBV25-1,few,.,TRBJ1-1,TGTGCCAGCAGTGAACTACAGGGTTTGGACACTGAAGCTTTCTTT,CASSELQGLDTEAFF
TRBV28,.,.,TRBJ2-1,TGTGCCAGCAGTTTACAGGGTCCTGAGCAGTTCTTC,CASSLQGPEQFF
TRBV7-3,.,TRBD2,TRBJ2-1,TGTGCCAGCAGCGCCCGACCCCGGACTAGCGGGGGGCACAATGAGCAGTTCTTC,CASSARPRTSGGHNEQFF
TRBV7-8,few,TRBD1,TRBJ1-2,TGTGCCAGCAGCTTAGTATGGGACAGGGATTTTCTATCGGGTGGCTACACCTTC,CASSLVWDRDFLSGGYTF
TRBV11-2,.,.,TRBJ2-7,TGTGCCAGCAGCTTAGTAGGACACCCATCCTACGAGCAGTACTTC,CASSLVGHPSYEQYF
TRBV11-2,.,TRBD2,TRBJ2-5,TGTGCCAGCACAAAAGGAGGACTAGCGGGGGGGCGTCCCCTAACCCAGTACTTC,CASTKGGLAGGRPLTQYF
TRBV9,few,.,TRBJ1-2,TGTGCCAGCAGCGGGGCGCGTACAGGGACGGAGAAGGGCTACACCTTC,CASSGARTGTEKGYTF
TRBV12-3/TRBV12-4,few,.,TRBJ2-2,TGTGCCAGCAGTACTGGGGGGTCAATTGGGGAGCTGTTTTTT,CASSTGGSIGELFF
TRBV2,.,TRBD1,TRBJ1-1,TGTGCCAGCAACCCCGGACAGGCGGACACTGAAGCTTTCTTT,CASNPGQADTEAFF
TRBV20-1,.,.,TRBJ2-2,TGCAGTGGGCGATCCGGGCCCCTCTCCGGGGAGCTGTTTTTT,CSGRSGPLSGELFF
TRBV7-8,few,TRBD1,TRBJ1-5,TGTGCCAGCATGGTCGGGACAGGGGTTAGCAATCAGCCCCAGCATTTT,CASMVGTGVSNQPQHF
TRBV5-1,.,.,TRBJ2-7,TGCGCCAGCAGCTTGGAGGACCGGCACCAGTACTTC,CASSLEDRHQYF
TRBV29-1,.,.,TRBJ2-7,TGCAGCGTTGCTCAGGTTAGCTCCTACGAGCAGTACTTC,CSVAQVSSYEQYF
TRBV5-1,few,.,TRBJ1-2,TGCGCCAGCAGCTTAAGGCGGCAGGCAGACTATGGCTACACCTTC,CASSLRRQADYGYTF
TRBV27,.,TRBD2,TRBJ2-3,TGTGCCAGCAGTTTTTCCTTTCGGGGGGACGGGCTCCTCACGCAGTATTTT,CASSFSFRGDGLLTQYF
TRBV12-3/TRBV12-4,few,TRBD2,TRBJ2-3,TGTGCCAGCAGTTTCGGGGGGATCGAAACAGATACGCAGTATTTT,CASSFGGIETDTQYF
TRBV20-1,.,TRBD1,TRBJ2-3,TGCAGTGCTAGCTGGGACAGGGGACCCACAGATACGCAGTATTTT,CSASWDRGPTDTQYF
TRBV7-2,few,.,TRBJ2-5,TGTGCCAGCAGCTTAAGGGCAGGGCGGATACAAGAGACCCAGTACTTC,CASSLRAGRIQETQYF
TRBV25-1,few,TRBD1,TRBJ2-7,TGTGCCAGCAGTGAATGGGGACAGGGGAGCTCCTACGAGCAGTACTTC,CASSEWGQGSSYEQYF
TRBV18,few,.,TRBJ2-7,TGTGCCAGCTCACCCACACCCGGGACAAACTCCTACGAGCAGTACTTC,CASSPTPGTNSYEQYF
TRBV12-3/TRBV12-4,.,TRBD1,TRBJ2-3,TGTGCCAGCAGTCGTCTACAGGGGAATACGCAGTATTTT,CASSRLQGNTQYF
TRBV20-1,few,.,TRBJ2-2,TGCAGTGCTATAAGGGTAGCCGGGGAGCTGTTTTTT,CSAIRVAGELFF
TRBV28,.,TRBD1,TRBJ2-3,TGTGCCAGCAGTCCATACAGGGGGCAAGGCGATACGCAGTATTTT,CASSPYRGQGDTQYF
TRBV9,few,.,TRBJ2-5,TGTGCCAGCAGCCGTAGATCCGGGACTCAGTACTTC,CASSRRSGTQYF
TRBV4-2,.,.,TRBJ1-5,TGTGCCAGCAGCCAAGGGGCCGCCACTCATGAGCCCCAGCATTTT,CASSQGAATHEPQHF
TRBV3-1,.,.,TRBJ2-7,TGTGCCAGCAGCCAAGCAGGGGCGCAGTACTTC,CASSQAGAQYF
TRBV5-1,.,.,TRBJ2-7,TGCGCCAGCAGCTTGGCTCCCGGGACTTCCTACGAGCAGTACTTC,CASSLAPGTSYEQYF
TRBV28,.,.,TRBJ1-2,TGTGCCAGCAGTTTTTTCGGAGGTGGCTACACCTTC,CASSFFGGGYTF
TRBV12-3/TRBV12-4,.,.,TRBJ2-1,TGTGCCAGCAGAACCATGACGGGAGGCGGGGGCCGTGAGCAGTTCTTC,CASRTMTGGGGREQFF
TRBV12-3/TRBV12-4,.,TRBD2,TRBJ2-3,TGTGCCAGCAGTTTAGTGCGGGGGACCACAGATACGCAGTATTTT,CASSLVRGTTDTQYF
TRBV6-2/TRBV6-3,.,TRBD2,TRBJ2-7,TGTGCCAGCAGTTACTCCCTAGCGGGGGGGATGGACGAGCAGTACTTC,CASSYSLAGGMDEQYF
TRBV15,.,.,TRBJ2-3,TGTGCCACCAGCAGAGAGATAGATACGCAGTATTTT,CATSREIDTQYF
TRBV2,.,TRBD1,TRBJ1-2,TGTGCCAGCAGTGAGGTTGGGACAGGCTATGGCTACACCTTC,CASSEVGTGYGYTF
TRBV5-6,few,.,TRBJ2-5,TGTGCCAGCAGCCTCCTCGTCCCCACCGGGACCCAGTACTTC,CASSLLVPTGTQYF
TRBV7-2,.,.,TRBJ2-3,TGTGCCGGAGTGGCGGCTAGCACAGATACGCAGTATTTT,CAGVAASTDTQYF